The 8 T cell receptor beta chains in this list originate from one sample, sequenced in a study of T cells after yellow fever vaccination. From the 5' RACE reads, TCRdb called clonotypes with MiXCR, one entry per CDR3 protein. The data hold about 310,000 distinct CDR3 sequences, with 3.6% observed a single time. The material sequenced was PBMCs, taken on the day of the yellow fever booster vaccination. These receptors all stem from a man between 18 and 35 years old who received the YFV17D yellow fever vaccine.

This clonotype was counted only a few times. V usage is TRBV27 and J usage is TRBJ1-2; D is perhaps TRBD1 (6 bases). Trimming left V 5 bases short and J 5 bases short, with 24 bases between. The CDR3 runs to 17 residues. Germline lookup yields CDR1 MNHEY and CDR2 SMNVEV (reference sequence). CDR3 DNA: TGTGCCAGCAGTCCTCACTATGACAGGCCATGGCCATATGGCTACACCTTC. Translated: CASSPHYDRPWPYGYTF.

In its sample, this clonotype was seen many times. The rearrangement uses TRBV29-1 and TRBJ2-1; 7 bases map to TRBD1. Germline V gives CDR1 SQVTM, CDR2 ANQGSEA. The length of the CDR3 is 14 residues. V trimming: 4 bases; J trimming: 7 bases; junction bases outside the gene matches: 10. This CDR3 reads CSVGNRGVGNEQFF. For the CDR3, the DNA is TGCAGCGTTGGCAACAGGGGCGTGGGGAATGAGCAGTTCTTC.

The chain is built from TRBV18 and TRBJ2-2; D ambiguous. Trimming cost V 6 bases and J 1 base, with 12 bases left between them. CDR1 KGHSH and CDR2 LQKENI come from the germline V gene. There are 15 residues in the CDR3. The CDR3 DNA reads TGTGCCAGCTCGTCCTTTACAGAGAACACCGGGGAGCTGTTTTTT. Residues: CASSSFTENTGELFF. Complete variable domain (other parts from reference TRBV18 and TRBJ2-2): NAGVMQNPRHLVRRRGQEARLRCSPMKGHSHVYWYRQLPEEGLKFMVYLQKENIIDESGMPKERFSAEFPKEGPSILRIQQVVRGDSAAYFCASSSFTENTGELFFGEGSRLTVL.

In this sample, this clonotype turned up many times. The chain employs TRBV29-1 and TRBJ2-5; possible D gene TRBD1, 6 bases. The CDR3 is made up of 15 amino acids. V lost 0 bases and J lost 7, with 18 bases in between. In germline, CDR1 is SQVTM, CDR2 ANQGSEA. CDR3 protein: CSVEDPQGFGATQYF. In DNA form, the CDR3 reads TGCAGCGTTGAAGATCCACAGGGTTTTGGTGCGACCCAGTACTTC.

This clonotype was recorded at least ten times. V gene TRBV9 combines with J gene TRBJ2-7, with D uncertain. The CDR3 loop spans 15 amino acids. V lost 0 bases, J lost 1 base, and 11 bases lay in between. Looked up from germline, CDR1 is SGDLS and CDR2 is YYNGEE. The CDR3 region is CASSVGETASYEQYF. The CDR3 DNA follows: TGTGCCAGCAGCGTAGGAGAGACCGCATCCTACGAGCAGTACTTC.

This clonotype was seen repeatedly, ten times or more. V and J are TRBV7-2 and TRBJ1-5, with no clear D. Germline-derived CDR1 and CDR2 are SGHTA and FQGNSA. The CDR3 is 12 amino acids. V shed 5 bases and J shed 6 bases, with 8 bases lying between them. The CDR3 loop is CASSPFSQPQHF. The CDR3 DNA reads as TGTGCCAGCAGCCCGTTTTCTCAGCCCCAGCATTTT.

This clonotype has at least ten counts. This sequence joins TRBV5-1 and TRBJ2-5; D possibly corresponds to TRBD1 (5 bases). This CDR3 is built from 14 residues. Germline assignment: CDR1 SGHRS and CDR2 YFSETQ. The ends were cut back, 4 bases at V and 6 bases at J, with 16 bases in the middle. The CDR3 protein is CASSLGAAPKTQYF. In DNA, the CDR3 is TGCGCCAGCAGCCTAGGGGCGGCCCCGAAGACCCAGTACTTC.

This clonotype was detected many times. This chain uses TRBV27 with TRBJ2-3; 7 nucleotides line up with TRBD2. The CDR3 length is 16 residues. With V trimmed by 0 bases and J by 0 bases, 3 bases remained unmatched. Germline lookup yields CDR1 MNHEY and CDR2 SMNVEV (reference sequence). CDR3 in amino acids: CASSLSSGDSTDTQYF. CDR3 DNA sequence: TGTGCCAGCAGTTTATCGAGCGGGGATAGCACAGATACGCAGTATTTT.